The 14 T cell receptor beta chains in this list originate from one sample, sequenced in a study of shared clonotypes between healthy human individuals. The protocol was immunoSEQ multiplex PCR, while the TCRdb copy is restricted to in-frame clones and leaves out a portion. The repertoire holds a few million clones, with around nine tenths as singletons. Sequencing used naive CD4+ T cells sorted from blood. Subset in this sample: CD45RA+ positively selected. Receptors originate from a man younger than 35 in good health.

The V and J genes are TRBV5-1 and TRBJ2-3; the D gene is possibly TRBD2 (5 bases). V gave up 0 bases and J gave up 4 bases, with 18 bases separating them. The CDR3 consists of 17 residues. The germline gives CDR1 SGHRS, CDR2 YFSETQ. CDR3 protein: CASSLARLDFFADTQYF. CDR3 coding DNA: TGCGCCAGCAGCTTGGCACGGCTGGACTTTTTCGCAGATACGCAGTATTTT.

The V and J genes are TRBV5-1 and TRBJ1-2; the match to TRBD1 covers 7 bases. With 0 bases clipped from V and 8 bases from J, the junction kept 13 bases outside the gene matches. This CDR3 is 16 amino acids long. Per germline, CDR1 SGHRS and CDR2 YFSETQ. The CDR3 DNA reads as TGCGCCAGCAGCTTGGTGACGACGACAGGGTTCGCGGGCTACACCTTC. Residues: CASSLVTTTGFAGYTF.

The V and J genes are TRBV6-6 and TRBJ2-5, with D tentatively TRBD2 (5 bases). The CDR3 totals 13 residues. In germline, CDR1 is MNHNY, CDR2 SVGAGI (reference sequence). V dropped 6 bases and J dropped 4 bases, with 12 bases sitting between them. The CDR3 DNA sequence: TGTGCCAGCAGCTTCGGACGGGGAGAGACCCAGTACTTC. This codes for CASSFGRGETQYF.

In DNA, the CDR3 is TGTGCCAGCTCACCAGCAGGCATCTCTGGAAACACCATATATTTT. Translation gives CASSPAGISGNTIYF. The chain employs TRBV18 and TRBJ1-3; no reliable D call. The germline CDR1 and CDR2 sequences are KGHSH and LQKENI. Trimming stripped 2 bases from V and 0 bases from J, with 8 bases between. This CDR3 spans 15 amino acids.

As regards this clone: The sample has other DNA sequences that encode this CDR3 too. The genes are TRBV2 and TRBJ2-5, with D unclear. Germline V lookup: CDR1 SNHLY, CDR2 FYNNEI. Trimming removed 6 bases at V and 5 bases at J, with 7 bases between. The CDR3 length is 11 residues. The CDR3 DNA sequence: TGTGCCAGCAGGGTGGCGGAGACCCAGTACTTC. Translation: CASRVAETQYF.

Here the CDR3 DNA reads TGTGCCAGCAGTTCCTCCCGTTGGGGCTACACCTTC. Translated, it gives CASSSSRWGYTF. The V call is TRBV28, the J call TRBJ1-2; no firm D call. The CDR3 is 12 residues long. CDR1 is MDHEN and CDR2 is SYDVKM in the germline V gene. V lost 4 bases and J lost 8, with 11 bases in between.

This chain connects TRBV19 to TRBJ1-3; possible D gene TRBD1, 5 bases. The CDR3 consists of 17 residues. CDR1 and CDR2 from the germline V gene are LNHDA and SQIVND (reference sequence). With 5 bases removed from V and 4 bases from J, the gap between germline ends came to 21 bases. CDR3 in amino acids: CASSYDSVLEGGNTIYF. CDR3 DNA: TGTGCCAGTAGTTACGACTCCGTCCTGGAGGGGGGAAACACCATATATTTT.

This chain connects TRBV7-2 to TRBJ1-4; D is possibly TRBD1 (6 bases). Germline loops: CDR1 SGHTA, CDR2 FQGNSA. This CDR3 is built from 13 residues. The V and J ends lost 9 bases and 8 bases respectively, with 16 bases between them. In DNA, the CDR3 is TGTGCCAGTAAACGGGCAGGGGAAGAAAAACTGTTTTTT. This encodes CASKRAGEEKLFF.

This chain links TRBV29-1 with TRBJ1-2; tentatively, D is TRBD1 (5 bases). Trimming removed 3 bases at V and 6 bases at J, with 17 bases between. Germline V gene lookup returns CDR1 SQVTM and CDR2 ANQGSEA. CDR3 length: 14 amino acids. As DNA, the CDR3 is TGCAGCGTTGATAGTCAGGGACGTATCGATGGCTACACCTTC. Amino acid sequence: CSVDSQGRIDGYTF.

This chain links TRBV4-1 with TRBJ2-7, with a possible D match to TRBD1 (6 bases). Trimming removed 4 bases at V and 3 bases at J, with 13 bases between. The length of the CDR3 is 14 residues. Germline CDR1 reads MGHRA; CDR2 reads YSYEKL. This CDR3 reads CASSRSEGVYEQYF. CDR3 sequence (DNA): TGCGCCAGCAGCCGTAGTGAGGGGGTCTACGAGCAGTACTTC.

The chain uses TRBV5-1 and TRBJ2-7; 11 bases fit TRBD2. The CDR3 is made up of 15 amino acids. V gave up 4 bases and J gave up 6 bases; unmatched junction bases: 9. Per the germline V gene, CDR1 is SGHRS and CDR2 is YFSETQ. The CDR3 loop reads CASSPVAGGPFEQYF. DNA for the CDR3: TGCGCCAGCAGCCCCGTAGCGGGAGGGCCATTCGAGCAGTACTTC.

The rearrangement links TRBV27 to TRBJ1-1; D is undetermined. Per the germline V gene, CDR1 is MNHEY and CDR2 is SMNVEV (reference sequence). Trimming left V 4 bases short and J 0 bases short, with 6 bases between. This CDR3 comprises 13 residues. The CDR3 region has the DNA TGTGCCAGCAGTTCTCTCATGAACACTGAAGCTTTCTTT. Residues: CASSSLMNTEAFF.

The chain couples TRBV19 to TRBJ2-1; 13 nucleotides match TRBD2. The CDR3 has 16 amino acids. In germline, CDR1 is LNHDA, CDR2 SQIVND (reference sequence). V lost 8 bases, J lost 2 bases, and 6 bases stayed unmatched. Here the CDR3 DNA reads TGTGCCAGTTCTCGGACTAGCGGGAGTGCCTACAATGAGCAGTTCTTC. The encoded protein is CASSRTSGSAYNEQFF.

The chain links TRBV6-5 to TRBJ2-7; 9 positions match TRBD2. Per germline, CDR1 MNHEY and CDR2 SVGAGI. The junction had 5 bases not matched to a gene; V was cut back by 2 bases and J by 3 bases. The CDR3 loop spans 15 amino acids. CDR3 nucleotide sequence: TGTGCCAGCAGTTACGCGACTAGCGGCCTCTACGAGCAGTACTTC. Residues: CASSYATSGLYEQYF.